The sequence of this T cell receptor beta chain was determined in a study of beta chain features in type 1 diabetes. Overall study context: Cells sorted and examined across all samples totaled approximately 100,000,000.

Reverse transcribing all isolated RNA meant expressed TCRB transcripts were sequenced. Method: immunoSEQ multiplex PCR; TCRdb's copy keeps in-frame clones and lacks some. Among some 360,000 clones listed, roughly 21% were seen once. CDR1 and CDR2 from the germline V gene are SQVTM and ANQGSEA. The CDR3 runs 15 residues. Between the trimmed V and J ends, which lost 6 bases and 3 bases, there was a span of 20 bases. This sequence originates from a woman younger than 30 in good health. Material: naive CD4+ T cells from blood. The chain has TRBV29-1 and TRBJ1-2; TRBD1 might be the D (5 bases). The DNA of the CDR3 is TGCAGCGTCGACCTTCGGAGGGGCGGTTACTATGGCTACACCTTC. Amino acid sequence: CSVDLRRGGYYGYTF.